Detailed here is one TCR beta chain. This sample is part of a study of graft-versus-host responses after intestinal transplantation. Repertoires were generated with immunoSEQ multiplex PCR, while TCRdb's copy carries only in-frame clones and drops some. The profile shows about 15,000 clones, about 87% of them singletons. Germline CDR1 SGHAT, CDR2 FQNNGV. The V gene end was trimmed by 1 base and the J gene end by 4 bases; junction bases not matched to a gene: 2. This CDR3 comprises 15 residues. The sequence came from a human patient who received an intestinal transplant, so some T cells may come from the graft donor. Sequences were derived from bone marrow, sampled just over 120 days after intestinal transplantation. V gene TRBV11-2 combines with J gene TRBJ2-1; 9 nucleotides match TRBD2. The DNA of the CDR3 is TGTGCCAGCAGCTTAGGCGGGAGGGCTTACAATGAGCAGTTCTTC. It specifies CASSLGGRAYNEQFF.